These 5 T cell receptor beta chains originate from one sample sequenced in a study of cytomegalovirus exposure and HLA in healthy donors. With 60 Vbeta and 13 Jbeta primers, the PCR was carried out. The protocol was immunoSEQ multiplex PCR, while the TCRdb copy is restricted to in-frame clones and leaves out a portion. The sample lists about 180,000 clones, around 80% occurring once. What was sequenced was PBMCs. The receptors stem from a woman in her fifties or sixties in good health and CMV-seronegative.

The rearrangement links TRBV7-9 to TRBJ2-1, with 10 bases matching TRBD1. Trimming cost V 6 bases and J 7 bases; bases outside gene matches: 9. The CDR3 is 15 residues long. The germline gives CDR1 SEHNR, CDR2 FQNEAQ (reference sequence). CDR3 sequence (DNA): TGTGCCAGCAGGGAGGGGGACAGGGGAAAAAATGAGCAGTTCTTC. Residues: CASREGDRGKNEQFF.

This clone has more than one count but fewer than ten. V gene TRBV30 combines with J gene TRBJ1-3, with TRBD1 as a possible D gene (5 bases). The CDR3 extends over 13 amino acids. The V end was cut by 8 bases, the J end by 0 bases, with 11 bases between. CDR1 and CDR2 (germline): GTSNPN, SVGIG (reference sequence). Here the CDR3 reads CAGRQNSGNTIYF. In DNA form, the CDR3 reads TGTGCCGGGCGACAGAACTCTGGAAACACCATATATTTT.

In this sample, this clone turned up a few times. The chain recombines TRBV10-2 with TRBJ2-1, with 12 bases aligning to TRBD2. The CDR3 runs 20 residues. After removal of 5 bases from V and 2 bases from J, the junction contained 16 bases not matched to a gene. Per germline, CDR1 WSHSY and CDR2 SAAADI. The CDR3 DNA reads TGCGCCAGCAGTCCCAGTTCTAGCGGGAGGGCGCTCTGGGCCTACAATGAGCAGTTCTTC. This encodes CASSPSSSGRALWAYNEQFF.

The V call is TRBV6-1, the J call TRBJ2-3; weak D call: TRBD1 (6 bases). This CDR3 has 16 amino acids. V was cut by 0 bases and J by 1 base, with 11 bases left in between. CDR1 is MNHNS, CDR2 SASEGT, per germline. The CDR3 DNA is TGTGCCAGCAGTGAAGCGGGGGCGGCGGGCACAGATACGCAGTATTTT. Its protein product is CASSEAGAAGTDTQYF.

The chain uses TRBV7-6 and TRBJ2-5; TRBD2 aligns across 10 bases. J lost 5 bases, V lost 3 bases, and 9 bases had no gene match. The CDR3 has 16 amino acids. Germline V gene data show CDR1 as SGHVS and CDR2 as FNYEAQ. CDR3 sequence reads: CASSFLAGGGSETQYF. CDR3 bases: TGTGCCAGCAGCTTCTTAGCGGGAGGAGGAAGTGAGACCCAGTACTTC.